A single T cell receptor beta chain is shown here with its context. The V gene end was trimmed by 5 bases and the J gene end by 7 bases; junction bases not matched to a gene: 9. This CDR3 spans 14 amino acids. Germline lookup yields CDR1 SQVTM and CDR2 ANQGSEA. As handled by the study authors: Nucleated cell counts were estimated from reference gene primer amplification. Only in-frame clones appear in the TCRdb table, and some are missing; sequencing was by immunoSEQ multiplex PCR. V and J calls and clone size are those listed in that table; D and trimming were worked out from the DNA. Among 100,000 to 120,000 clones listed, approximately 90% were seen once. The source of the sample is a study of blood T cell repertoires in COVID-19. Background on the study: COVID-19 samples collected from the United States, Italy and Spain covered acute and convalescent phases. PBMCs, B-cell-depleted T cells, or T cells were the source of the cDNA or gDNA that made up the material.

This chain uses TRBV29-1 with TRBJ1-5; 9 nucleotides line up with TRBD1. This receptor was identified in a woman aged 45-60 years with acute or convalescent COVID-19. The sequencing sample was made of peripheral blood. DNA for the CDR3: TGCAGCGTTTCCGGGACAGGGATGGGGCAGCCCCAGCATTTT. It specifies CSVSGTGMGQPQHF.